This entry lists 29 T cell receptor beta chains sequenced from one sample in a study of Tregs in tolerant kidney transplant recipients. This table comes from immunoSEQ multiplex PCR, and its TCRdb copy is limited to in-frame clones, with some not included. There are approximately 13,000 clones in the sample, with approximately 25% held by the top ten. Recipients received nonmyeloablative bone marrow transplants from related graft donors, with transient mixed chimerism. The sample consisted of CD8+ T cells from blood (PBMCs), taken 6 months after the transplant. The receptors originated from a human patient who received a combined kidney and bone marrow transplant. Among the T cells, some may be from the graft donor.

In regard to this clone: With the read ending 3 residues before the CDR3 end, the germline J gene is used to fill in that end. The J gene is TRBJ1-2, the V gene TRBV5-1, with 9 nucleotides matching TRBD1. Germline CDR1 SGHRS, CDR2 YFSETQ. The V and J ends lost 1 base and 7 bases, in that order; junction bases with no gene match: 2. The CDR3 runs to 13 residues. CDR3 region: CASSLTGGTGYTF. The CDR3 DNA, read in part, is TGCGCCAGCAGCTTGACAGGGGGCACTGGC.

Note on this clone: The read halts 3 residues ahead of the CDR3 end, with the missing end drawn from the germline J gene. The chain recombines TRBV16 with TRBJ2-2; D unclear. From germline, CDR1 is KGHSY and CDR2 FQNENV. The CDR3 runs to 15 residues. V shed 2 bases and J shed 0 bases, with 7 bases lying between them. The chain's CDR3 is CASSQGPTNTGELFF. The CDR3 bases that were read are TGTGCCAGCAGCCAAGGCCCAACGAACACCGGGGAG.

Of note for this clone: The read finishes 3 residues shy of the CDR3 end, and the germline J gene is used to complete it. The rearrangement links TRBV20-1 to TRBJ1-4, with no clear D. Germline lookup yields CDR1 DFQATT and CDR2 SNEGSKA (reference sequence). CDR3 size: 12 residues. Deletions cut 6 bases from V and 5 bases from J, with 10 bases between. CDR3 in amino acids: CSARPSNEKLFF. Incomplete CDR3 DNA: TGCAGTGCCAGGCCCAGCAATGAAAAA.

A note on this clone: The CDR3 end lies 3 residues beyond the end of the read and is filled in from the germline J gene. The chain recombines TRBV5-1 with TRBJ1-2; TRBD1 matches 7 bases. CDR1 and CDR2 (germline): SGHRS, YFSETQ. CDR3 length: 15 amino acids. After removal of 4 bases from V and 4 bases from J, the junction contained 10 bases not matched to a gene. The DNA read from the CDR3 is TGCGCCAGCAGCCCGGACAGGTCTTTGGGCTATGGC. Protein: CASSPDRSLGYG. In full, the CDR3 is CASSPDRSLGYGYTF.

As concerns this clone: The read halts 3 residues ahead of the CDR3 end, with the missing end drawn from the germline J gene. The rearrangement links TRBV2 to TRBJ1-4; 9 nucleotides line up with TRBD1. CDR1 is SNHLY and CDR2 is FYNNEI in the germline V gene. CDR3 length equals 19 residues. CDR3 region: CASRTGTGILSDKGSPLFF. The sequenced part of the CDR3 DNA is TGTGCCAGCAGAACCGGGACAGGGATCCTCAGCGACAAGGGTTCACCA.

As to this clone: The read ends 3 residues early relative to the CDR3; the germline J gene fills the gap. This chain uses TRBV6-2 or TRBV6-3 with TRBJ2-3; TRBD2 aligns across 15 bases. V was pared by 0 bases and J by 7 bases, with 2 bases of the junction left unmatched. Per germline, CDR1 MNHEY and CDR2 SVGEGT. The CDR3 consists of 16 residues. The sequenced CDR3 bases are TGTGCCAGCAGTTACTCGGGACTAGCGGGAGGTTATACG. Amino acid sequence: CASSYSGLAGGYT. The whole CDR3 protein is CASSYSGLAGGYTQYF.

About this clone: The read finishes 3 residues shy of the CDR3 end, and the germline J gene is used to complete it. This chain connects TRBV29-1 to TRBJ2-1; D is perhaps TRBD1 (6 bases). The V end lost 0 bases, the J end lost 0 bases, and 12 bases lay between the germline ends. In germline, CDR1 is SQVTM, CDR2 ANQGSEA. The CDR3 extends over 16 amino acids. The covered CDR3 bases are TGCAGCGTTGAAGATCCCGACAGGAGCTCCTACAATGAG. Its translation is CSVEDPDRSSYNE. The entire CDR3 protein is CSVEDPDRSSYNEQFF.

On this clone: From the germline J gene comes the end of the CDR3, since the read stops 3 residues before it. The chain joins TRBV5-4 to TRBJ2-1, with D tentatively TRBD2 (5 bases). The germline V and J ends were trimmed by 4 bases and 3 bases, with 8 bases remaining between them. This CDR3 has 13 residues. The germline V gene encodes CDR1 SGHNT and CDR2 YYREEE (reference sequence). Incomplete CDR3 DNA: TGTGCCAGCAGCCCTCGGGGCTACAATGAG. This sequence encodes CASSPRGYNE. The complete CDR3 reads CASSPRGYNEQFF.

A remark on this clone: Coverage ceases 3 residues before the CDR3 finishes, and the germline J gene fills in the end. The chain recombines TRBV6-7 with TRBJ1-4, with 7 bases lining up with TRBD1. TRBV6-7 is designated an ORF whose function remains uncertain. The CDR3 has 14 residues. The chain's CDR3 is CASSVTGPISPLFF. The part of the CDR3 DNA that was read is TGTGCCAGCAGTGTGACAGGGCCGATTTCACCA.

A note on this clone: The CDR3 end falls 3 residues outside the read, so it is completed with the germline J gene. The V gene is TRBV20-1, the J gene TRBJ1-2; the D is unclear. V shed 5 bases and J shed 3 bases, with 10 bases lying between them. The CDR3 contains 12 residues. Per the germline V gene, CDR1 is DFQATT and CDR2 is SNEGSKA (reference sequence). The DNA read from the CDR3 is TGCAGTGCTGGCGGGATGTACTATGGC. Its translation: CSAGGMYYG. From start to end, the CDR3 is CSAGGMYYGYTF.

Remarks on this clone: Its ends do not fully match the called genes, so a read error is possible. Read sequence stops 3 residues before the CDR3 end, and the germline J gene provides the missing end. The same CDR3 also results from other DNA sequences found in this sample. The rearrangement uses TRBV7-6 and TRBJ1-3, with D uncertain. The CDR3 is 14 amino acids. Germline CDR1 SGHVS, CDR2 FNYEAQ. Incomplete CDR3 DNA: TGTGCCAGCAGCTTAGCGGGCCCGGGGAACACA. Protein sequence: CASSLAGPGNT. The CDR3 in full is CASSLAGPGNTIYF.

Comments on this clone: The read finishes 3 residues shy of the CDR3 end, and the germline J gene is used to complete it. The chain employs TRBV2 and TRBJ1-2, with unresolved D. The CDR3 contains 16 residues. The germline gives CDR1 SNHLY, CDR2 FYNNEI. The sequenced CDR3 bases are TGTGCCAGCAGGGAGGCTAGCGGGTTATACCAAGAGACC. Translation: CASREASGLYQET. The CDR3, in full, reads CASREASGLYQETYTF.

Incomplete CDR3 DNA: TGTGCCAGTAGTATAGGGACTAGCGGCCCCTCCTACAATGAG. Translated: CASSIGTSGPSYNE. Given in full, the CDR3 is CASSIGTSGPSYNEQFF. V usage is TRBV19 and J usage is TRBJ2-1; 10 nucleotides line up with TRBD2. The read finishes 3 residues shy of the CDR3 end, and the germline J gene is used to complete it. After removal of 1 base from V and 0 bases from J, the junction contained 3 bases not matched to a gene. CDR1 LNHDA and CDR2 SQIVND come from the germline V gene (reference sequence). The CDR3 is made up of 17 amino acids.

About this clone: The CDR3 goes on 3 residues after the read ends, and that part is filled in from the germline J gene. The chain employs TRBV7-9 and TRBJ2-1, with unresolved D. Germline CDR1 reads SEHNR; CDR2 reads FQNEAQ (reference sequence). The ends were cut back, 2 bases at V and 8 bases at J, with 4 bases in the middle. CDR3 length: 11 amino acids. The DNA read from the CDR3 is TGTGCCAGCAGCTTAACATATGAG. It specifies CASSLTYE. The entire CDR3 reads CASSLTYEQFF.

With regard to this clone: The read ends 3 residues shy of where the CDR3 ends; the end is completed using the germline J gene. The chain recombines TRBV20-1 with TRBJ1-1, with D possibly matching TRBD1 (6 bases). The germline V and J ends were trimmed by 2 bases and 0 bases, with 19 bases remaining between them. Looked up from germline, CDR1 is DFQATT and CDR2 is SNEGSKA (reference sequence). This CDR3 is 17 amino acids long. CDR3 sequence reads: CSARSLLQGTMNTEAFF. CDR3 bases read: TGCAGTGCTAGATCCCTCCTCCAGGGGACTATGAACACTGAA.

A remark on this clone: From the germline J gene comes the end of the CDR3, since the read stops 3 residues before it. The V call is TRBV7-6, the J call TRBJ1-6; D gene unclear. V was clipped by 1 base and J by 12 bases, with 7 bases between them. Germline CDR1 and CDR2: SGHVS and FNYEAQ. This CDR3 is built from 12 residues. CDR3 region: CASSLGGLPLHF. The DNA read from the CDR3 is TGTGCCAGCAGCTTAGGTGGCTTACCC.

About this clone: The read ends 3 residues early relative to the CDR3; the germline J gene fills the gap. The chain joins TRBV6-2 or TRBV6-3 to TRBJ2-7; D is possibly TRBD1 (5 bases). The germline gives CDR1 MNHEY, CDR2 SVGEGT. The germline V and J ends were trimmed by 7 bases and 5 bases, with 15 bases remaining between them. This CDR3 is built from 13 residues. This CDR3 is CASKLSRAHEQYF. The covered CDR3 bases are TGTGCCAGCAAGCTTAGCAGGGCCCACGAG.

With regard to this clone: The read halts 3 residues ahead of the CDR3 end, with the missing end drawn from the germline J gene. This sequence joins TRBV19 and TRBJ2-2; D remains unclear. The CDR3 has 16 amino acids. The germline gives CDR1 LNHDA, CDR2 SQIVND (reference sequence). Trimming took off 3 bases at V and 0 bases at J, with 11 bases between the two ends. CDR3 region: CASSIRYFSNTGELFF. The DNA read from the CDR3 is TGTGCCAGTAGTATCAGGTACTTTTCGAACACCGGGGAG.

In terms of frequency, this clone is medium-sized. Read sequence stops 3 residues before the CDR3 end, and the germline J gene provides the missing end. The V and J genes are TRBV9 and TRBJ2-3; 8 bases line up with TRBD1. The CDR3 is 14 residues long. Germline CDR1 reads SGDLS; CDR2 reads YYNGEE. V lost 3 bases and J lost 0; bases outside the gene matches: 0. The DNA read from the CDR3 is TGTGCCAGCAGCGCAGGGGGCAGCACAGATACG. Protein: CASSAGGSTDT. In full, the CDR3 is CASSAGGSTDTQYF.

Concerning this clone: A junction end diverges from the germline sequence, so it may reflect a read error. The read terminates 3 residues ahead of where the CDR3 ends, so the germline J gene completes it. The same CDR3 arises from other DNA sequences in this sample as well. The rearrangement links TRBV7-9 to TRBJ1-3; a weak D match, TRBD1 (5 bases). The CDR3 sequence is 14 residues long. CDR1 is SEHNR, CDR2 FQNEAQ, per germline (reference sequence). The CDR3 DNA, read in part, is TGTGCCAGCAGCTTAAGGGACCGGGGGAACACG. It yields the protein CASSLRDRGNT. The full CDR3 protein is CASSLRDRGNTIYF. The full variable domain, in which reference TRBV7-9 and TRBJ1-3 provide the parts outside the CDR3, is DTGVSQNPRHKITKRGQNVTFRCDPISEHNRLYWYRQTLGQGPEFLTYFQNEAQLEKSRLLSDRFSAERPKGSFSTLEIQRTEQGDSAMYLCASSLRDRGNTIYFGEGSWLTVV.

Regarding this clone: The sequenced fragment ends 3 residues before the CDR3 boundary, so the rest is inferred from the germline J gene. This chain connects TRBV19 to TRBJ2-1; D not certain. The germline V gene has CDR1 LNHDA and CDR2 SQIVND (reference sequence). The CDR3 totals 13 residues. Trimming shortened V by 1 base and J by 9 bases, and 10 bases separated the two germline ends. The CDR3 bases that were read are TGTGCCAGTAGTATAGTTAGGGTAACTGAG. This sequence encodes CASSIVRVTE. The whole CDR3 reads CASSIVRVTEQFF.

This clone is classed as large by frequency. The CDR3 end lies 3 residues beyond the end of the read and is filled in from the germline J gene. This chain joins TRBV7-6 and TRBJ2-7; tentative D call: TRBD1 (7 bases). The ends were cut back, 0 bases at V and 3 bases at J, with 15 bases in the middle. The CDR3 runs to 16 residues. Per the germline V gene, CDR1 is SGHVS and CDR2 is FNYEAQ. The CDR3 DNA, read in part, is TGTGCCAGCAGCTTAGCGGAGGGCAGGGGGGACTACGAG. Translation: CASSLAEGRGDYE. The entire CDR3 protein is CASSLAEGRGDYEQYF.

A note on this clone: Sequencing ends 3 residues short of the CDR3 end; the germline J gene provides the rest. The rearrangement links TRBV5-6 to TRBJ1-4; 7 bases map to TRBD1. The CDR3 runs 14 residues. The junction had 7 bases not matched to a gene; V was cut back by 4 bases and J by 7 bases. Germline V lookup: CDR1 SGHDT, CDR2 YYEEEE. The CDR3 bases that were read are TGTGCCAGCAGCCCAGGGACAGATCTTGAAAAA. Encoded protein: CASSPGTDLEK. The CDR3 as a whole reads CASSPGTDLEKLFF.

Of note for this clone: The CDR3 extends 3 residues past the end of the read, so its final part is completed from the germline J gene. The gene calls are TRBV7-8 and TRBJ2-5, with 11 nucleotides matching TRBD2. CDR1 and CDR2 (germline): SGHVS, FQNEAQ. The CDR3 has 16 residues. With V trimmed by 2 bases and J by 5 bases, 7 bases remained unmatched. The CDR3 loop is CASSLLAGGPTETQYF. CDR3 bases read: TGTGCCAGCAGCTTATTAGCGGGAGGGCCGACGGAGACC.

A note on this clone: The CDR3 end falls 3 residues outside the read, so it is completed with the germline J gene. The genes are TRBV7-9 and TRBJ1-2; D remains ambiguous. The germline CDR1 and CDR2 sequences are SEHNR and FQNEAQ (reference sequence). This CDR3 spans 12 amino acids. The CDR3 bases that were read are TGTGCCAGCAGCGCCTTCTCCTACGAC. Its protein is CASSAFSYD. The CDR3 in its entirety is CASSAFSYDYTF.

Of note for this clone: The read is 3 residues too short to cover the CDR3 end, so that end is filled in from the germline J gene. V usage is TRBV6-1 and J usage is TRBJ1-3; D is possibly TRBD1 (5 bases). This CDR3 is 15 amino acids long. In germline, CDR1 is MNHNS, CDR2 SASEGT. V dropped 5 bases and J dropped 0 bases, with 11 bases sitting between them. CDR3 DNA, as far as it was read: TGTGCCAGCAGTCAAGACGGGGGCTCTGGAAACACC. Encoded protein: CASSQDGGSGNT. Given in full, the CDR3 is CASSQDGGSGNTIYF.

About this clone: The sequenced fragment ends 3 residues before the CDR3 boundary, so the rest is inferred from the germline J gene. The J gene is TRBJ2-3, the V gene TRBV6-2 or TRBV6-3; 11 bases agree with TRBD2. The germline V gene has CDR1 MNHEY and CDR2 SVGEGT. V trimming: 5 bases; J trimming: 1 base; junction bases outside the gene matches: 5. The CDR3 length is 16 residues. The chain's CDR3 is CASSKGLAGGTDTQYF. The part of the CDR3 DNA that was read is TGTGCCAGCAGTAAAGGACTAGCGGGCGGCACAGATACG.

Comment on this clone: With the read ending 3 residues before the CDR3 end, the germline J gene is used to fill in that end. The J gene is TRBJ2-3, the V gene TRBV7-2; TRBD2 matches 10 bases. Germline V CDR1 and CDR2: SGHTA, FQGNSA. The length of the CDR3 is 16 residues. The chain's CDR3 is CASSLALAGVGETQYF. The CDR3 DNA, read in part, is TGTGCCAGCAGCTTAGCGCTAGCGGGGGTTGGAGAGACG.

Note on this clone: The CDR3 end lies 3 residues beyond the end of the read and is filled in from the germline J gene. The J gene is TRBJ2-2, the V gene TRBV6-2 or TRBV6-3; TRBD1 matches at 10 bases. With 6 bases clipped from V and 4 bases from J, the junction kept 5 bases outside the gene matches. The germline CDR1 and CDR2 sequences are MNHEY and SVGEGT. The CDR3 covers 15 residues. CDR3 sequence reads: CASSWDRGFTGELFF. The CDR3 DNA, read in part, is TGTGCCAGCAGCTGGGACAGGGGTTTCACCGGGGAG.